This T cell receptor beta chain stems from a study of cytomegalovirus exposure and HLA in healthy donors. CDR3 length equals 15 residues. 13 Jbeta primers and 60 Vbeta primers were used for the PCR. Original handling: An analysis performed later counted about 80 million unique TCR beta chains (roughly 9.9 million of them shared). Assay used: immunoSEQ multiplex PCR; TCRdb lists only in-frame clones, some missing. V and J calls and clone size are copied from that table; D and trimming were computed from the DNA. This table holds around 200,000 clones, 80% to 85% found once. This TCR came from a man aged 35 to 55 in good health and CMV-seropositive. This sequence joins TRBV21-1 and TRBJ1-3. TRBV21-1 is labeled a pseudogene. Sample: PBMCs. For the CDR3, the DNA is TGTGCCAGCACCCAATTGGGAGATACTGGAAACACCATATATTTT. It encodes CASTQLGDTGNTIYF.